These 16 T cell receptor beta chains originate from one sample sequenced in a study of T cells in women clearing cervical HPV infection. Using immunoSEQ multiplex PCR, the repertoire was profiled, and TCRdb retains in-frame clones only, with some absent. With around 28,000 clones in the sample, the ten largest clones hold over 3%. The source material was blood buffy coat. These receptors originate from a woman between 18 and 69 years old with a cervical HPV16 infection that either progressed to CIN3+ or cleared (not recorded which).

About this clone itself: One junction end does not reproduce the germline sequence, and a read error may be involved. The read halts 3 residues ahead of the CDR3 end, with the missing end drawn from the germline J gene. The chain couples TRBV13 to TRBJ1-6; 9 positions agree with TRBD1. This CDR3 has 17 amino acids. Germline CDR1 is PRHDT and CDR2 is FYEKMQ (reference sequence). The CDR3 reads CASSPQLGTGYSSPLHF. The CDR3 bases that were read are TGTGCCAGCAGTCCCCAGCTAGGGACAGGGTATAGTTCACCC.

About this clone: The DNA ends 3 residues before the CDR3 does, and the rest of the CDR3 is filled in from the germline J gene. The gene calls are TRBV30 and TRBJ1-6; perhaps TRBD1 as D (5 bases). Germline CDR1 is GTSNPN and CDR2 is SVGIG (reference sequence). V lost 4 bases and J 9 bases, leaving 10 bases between the germline ends. The CDR3 length is 12 residues. The CDR3 region is CAWKGERSPLHF. The DNA read from the CDR3 is TGTGCCTGGAAAGGGGAGCGTTCACCC.

In the case of this clone: The read gets to within 3 residues of the CDR3 end, and the germline J gene fills in the rest. The chain combines TRBV5-1 with TRBJ1-6; 8 positions agree with TRBD1. Losses at the gene ends were 4 bases for V and 7 bases for J; bases not matched to a gene: 7. There are 15 residues in the CDR3. Germline assignment: CDR1 SGHRS and CDR2 YFSETQ. The sequenced part of the CDR3 DNA is TGCGCCAGCAGCCCCGGACAGGGTTTCAATTCACCC. Translation gives CASSPGQGFNSP. The whole CDR3 sequence is CASSPGQGFNSPLHF.

Comments on this clone: Coverage ceases 3 residues before the CDR3 finishes, and the germline J gene fills in the end. The V call is TRBV5-1, the J call TRBJ1-1; D may be TRBD1 (6 bases). Germline CDR1 and CDR2: SGHRS and YFSETQ. Trimming removed 4 bases from V and 5 bases from J, with 15 bases in between. This CDR3 has 14 residues. Here the CDR3 reads CASSPSAGETEAFF. The sequenced CDR3 bases are TGCGCCAGCAGCCCCTCAGCAGGGGAGACTGAA.

Points on this clone: With the read ending 3 residues before the CDR3 end, the germline J gene is used to fill in that end. The V gene is TRBV7-6, the J gene TRBJ2-5; TRBD2 matches at 10 bases. The CDR3 spans 14 residues. The germline gives CDR1 SGHVS, CDR2 FNYEAQ. J was trimmed by 4 bases and V by 5 bases; bases with no gene match: 4. CDR3 DNA, as far as it was read: TGTGCCAGCAGCCCGAGGACTAGCGGAGAGACC. Its translation is CASSPRTSGET. The complete CDR3 sequence is CASSPRTSGETQYF.

Details on this clone: With the read ending 3 residues before the CDR3 end, the germline J gene is used to fill in that end. The chain has TRBV10-3 and TRBJ2-5; no clear D. Germline values: CDR1 ENHRY, CDR2 SYGVKD. CDR3 length: 12 amino acids. V was trimmed by 4 bases and J by 5 bases, leaving 8 bases between them. CDR3 in amino acids: CAISGVFETQYF. The sequenced part of the CDR3 DNA is TGTGCCATCAGTGGTGTATTTGAGACC.

Of note for this clone: The missing CDR3 end, 3 residues past where the read stops, is filled in from the germline J gene. The V gene is TRBV19, the J gene TRBJ2-7, with 13 bases lining up with TRBD2. The CDR3 extends over 16 amino acids. The V and J ends lost 5 bases and 5 bases, in that order; junction bases with no gene match: 9. From germline, CDR1 is LNHDA and CDR2 SQIVND (reference sequence). The CDR3 loop reads CASSFRTSGGGNEQYF. CDR3 bases read: TGTGCCAGTAGTTTCAGGACTAGCGGGGGAGGTAACGAG. Looking up the rest from reference TRBV19 and TRBJ2-7 gives the full variable domain: DGGITQSPKYLFRKEGQNVTLSCEQNLNHDAMYWYRQDPGQGLRLIYYSQIVNDFQKGDIAEGYSVSREKKESFPLTVTSAQKNPTAFYLCASSFRTSGGGNEQYFGPGTRLTVT.

CDR3 amino acids: CASSLVPDSGELFF. The sequenced part of the CDR3 DNA is TGCGCCAGCAGCTTGGTCCCCGACAGCGGGGAG. The V and J genes are TRBV5-1 and TRBJ2-2; maybe TRBD1 (5 bases). From the germline J gene comes the end of the CDR3, since the read stops 3 residues before it. V gave up 0 bases and J gave up 7 bases, with 10 bases separating them. The germline V gene encodes CDR1 SGHRS and CDR2 YFSETQ. This CDR3 comprises 14 residues.

Notes on this clone: The read gets to within 3 residues of the CDR3 end, and the germline J gene fills in the rest. V is TRBV20-1 and J is TRBJ2-3; TRBD2 matches 8 bases. The germline gives CDR1 DFQATT, CDR2 SNEGSKA (reference sequence). The CDR3 is 14 amino acids. The sequenced part of the CDR3 DNA is TGCAGTGCTAGAGATGTCGGGCGGGGGGAGACG. This encodes CSARDVGRGET. The CDR3 as a whole reads CSARDVGRGETQYF.

The CDR3 loop is CASSLAGEEGYTF. The sequenced part of the CDR3 DNA is TGCGCCAGCAGCTTGGCGGGGGAGGAGGGC. The chain couples TRBV5-1 to TRBJ1-2, with D possibly being TRBD1 (5 bases). The read halts 3 residues ahead of the CDR3 end, with the missing end drawn from the germline J gene. CDR1 and CDR2 (germline): SGHRS, YFSETQ. The CDR3 consists of 13 residues.

As regards this clone: The read halts 3 residues ahead of the CDR3 end, with the missing end drawn from the germline J gene. The rearrangement links TRBV5-1 to TRBJ1-1; 7 bases are a match to TRBD1. Germline lookup yields CDR1 SGHRS and CDR2 YFSETQ. Trimming removed 0 bases from V and 4 bases from J; junction bases left unmatched: 12. The length of the CDR3 is 17 residues. CDR3 loop: CASSLERAGGIGTEAFF. The sequenced part of the CDR3 DNA is TGCGCCAGCAGCTTGGAGAGGGCAGGGGGGATTGGCACTGAA.

Note on this clone: The read finishes 3 residues shy of the CDR3 end, and the germline J gene is used to complete it. The chain couples TRBV19 to TRBJ2-4; no clear D gene. The CDR3 consists of 17 residues. CDR1 LNHDA and CDR2 SQIVND come from the germline V gene (reference sequence). CDR3: CASRLRAKPSINYGQYF. The CDR3 DNA, read in part, is TGTGCCAGTAGACTCAGAGCCAAGCCGTCGATTAACTATGGT. The full variable domain, its missing parts supplied by reference TRBV19 and TRBJ2-4, is DGGITQSPKYLFRKEGQNVTLSCEQNLNHDAMYWYRQDPGQGLRLIYYSQIVNDFQKGDIAEGYSVSREKKESFPLTVTSAQKNPTAFYLCASRLRAKPSINYGQYFGAGTRLSVL.

Notes on this clone: The read ends 3 residues shy of where the CDR3 ends; the end is completed using the germline J gene. V gene TRBV20-1 combines with J gene TRBJ2-1; D is possibly TRBD1 (6 bases). The germline V gene has CDR1 DFQATT and CDR2 SNEGSKA (reference sequence). The length of the CDR3 is 15 residues. Trimming removed 4 bases from V and 0 bases from J, with 13 bases in between. The DNA read from the CDR3 is TGCAGTGCTACCCCAGGGGTTAGCTCCTACAATGAG. Protein sequence: CSATPGVSSYNE. The full CDR3 protein is CSATPGVSSYNEQFF.

To note about this clone: Read coverage stops 3 residues before the CDR3 terminus; the germline J gene supplies the remainder. The rearrangement links TRBV5-1 to TRBJ2-2, with 7 positions matching TRBD2. The CDR3 runs 16 residues. CDR1 and CDR2 (germline): SGHRS, YFSETQ. The junction had 7 bases not matched to a gene; V was cut back by 4 bases and J by 1 base. The CDR3 protein is CASSPWSGENTGELFF. Incomplete CDR3 DNA: TGCGCCAGCAGCCCGTGGAGCGGGGAGAACACCGGGGAG. Full variable domain (outside the CDR3, taken from reference TRBV5-1 and TRBJ2-2): KAGVTQTPRYLIKTRGQQVTLSCSPISGHRSVSWYQQTPGQGLQFLFEYFSETQRNKGNFPGRFSGRQFSNSRSEMNVSTLELGDSALYLCASSPWSGENTGELFFGEGSRLTVL.

On this clone itself: The read falls 3 residues short of the CDR3 end, and the missing part is taken from the germline J gene. The chain employs TRBV18 and TRBJ2-2; TRBD1 matches at 7 bases. Trimming at V came to 1 base and at J to 4 bases, leaving 3 bases not matched to a gene. The CDR3 runs 15 residues. The germline gives CDR1 KGHSH, CDR2 LQKENI. This CDR3 is CASSPQTGLTGELFF. Incomplete CDR3 DNA: TGTGCCAGCTCACCACAGACAGGGCTCACCGGGGAG. The complete variable domain, with remaining parts taken from reference TRBV18 and TRBJ2-2, reads NAGVMQNPRHLVRRRGQEARLRCSPMKGHSHVYWYRQLPEEGLKFMVYLQKENIIDESGMPKERFSAEFPKEGPSILRIQQVVRGDSAAYFCASSPQTGLTGELFFGEGSRLTVL.

Worth noting for this clone: At one end, the junction sequence differs from germline, possibly due to a read error. The read stops 3 residues short of the end of the CDR3; the missing end is completed from the germline J gene. The J gene is TRBJ2-3, the V gene TRBV7-3, with unresolved D. The V gene's germline CDR1 is SGHTA and CDR2 FQGTGA. The CDR3 runs 15 residues. CDR3 amino acids: CANSLTGIGLDTQYF. CDR3 bases read: TGTGCCAACAGCTTAACGGGTATCGGGTTGGATACG.